This TCR beta chain was captured in a study of cytomegalovirus exposure and HLA in healthy donors. The study's findings and limits: Reports indicate that TCR beta sequences accurately predicted the HLA-A and HLA-B alleles of most subjects. Researchers reported that three CMV-associated chains were confirmed in vitro as CMV antigen-specific. Cytomegalovirus-associated TCR beta chains were listed, numbering more than 150. Analysis performed later showed TCR beta chains linked to HLA being more clonally expanded than equally common others.

Primers for the PCR totalled 60 Vbeta and 13 Jbeta. TCRdb's table, derived via immunoSEQ multiplex PCR, lists solely in-frame clones and lacks some. Found here are about 120,000 clones, approximately 76% of them singletons; the top ten hold over 25%. This clone was seen a few times. Antigen: not known. V lost 6 bases and J lost 8; bases outside the gene matches: 8. The CDR3 has 15 amino acids. Germline-derived CDR1 and CDR2 are MNHNS and SASEGT. The source material was PBMCs. The origin of this receptor is a man between 60 and 75 years old in good health and CMV-seropositive. This chain connects TRBV6-1 to TRBJ2-1; 12 bases line up with TRBD1. In nucleotides, the CDR3 is TGTGCCAGCAGGTCCTGGGACAGGGGGCAGGATGAGCAGTTCTTC. It is translated as CASRSWDRGQDEQFF.